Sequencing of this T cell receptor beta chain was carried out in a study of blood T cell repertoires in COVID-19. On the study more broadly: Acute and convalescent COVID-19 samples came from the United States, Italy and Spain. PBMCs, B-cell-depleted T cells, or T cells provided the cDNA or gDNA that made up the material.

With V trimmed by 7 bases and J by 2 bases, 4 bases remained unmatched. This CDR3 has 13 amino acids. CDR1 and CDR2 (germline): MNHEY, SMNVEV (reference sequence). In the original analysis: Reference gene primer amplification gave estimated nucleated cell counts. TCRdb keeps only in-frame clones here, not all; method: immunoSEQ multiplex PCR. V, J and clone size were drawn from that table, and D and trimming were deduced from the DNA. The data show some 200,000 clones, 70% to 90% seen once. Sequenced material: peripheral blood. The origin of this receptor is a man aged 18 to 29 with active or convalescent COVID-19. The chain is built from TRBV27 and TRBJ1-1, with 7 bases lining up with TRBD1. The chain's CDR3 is CASTGTVNTEAFF. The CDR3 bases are TGTGCCAGCACAGGGACAGTCAACACTGAAGCTTTCTTT.